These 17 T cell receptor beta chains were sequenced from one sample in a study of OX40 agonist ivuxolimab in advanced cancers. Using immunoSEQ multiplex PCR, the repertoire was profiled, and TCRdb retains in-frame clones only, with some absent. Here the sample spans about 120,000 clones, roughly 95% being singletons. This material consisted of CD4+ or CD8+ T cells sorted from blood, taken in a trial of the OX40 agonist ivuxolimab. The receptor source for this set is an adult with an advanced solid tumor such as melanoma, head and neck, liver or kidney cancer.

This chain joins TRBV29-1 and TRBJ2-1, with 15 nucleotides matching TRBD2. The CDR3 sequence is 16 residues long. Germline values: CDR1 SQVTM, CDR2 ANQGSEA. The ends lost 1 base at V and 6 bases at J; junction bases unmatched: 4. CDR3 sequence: CSVEALGLAGGNEQFF. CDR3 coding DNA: TGCAGCGTTGAAGCGTTGGGACTAGCGGGAGGCAATGAGCAGTTCTTC.

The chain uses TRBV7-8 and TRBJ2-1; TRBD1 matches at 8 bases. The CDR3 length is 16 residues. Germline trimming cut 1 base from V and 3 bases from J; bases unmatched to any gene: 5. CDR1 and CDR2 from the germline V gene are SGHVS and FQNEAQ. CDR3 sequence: CASSLEGQEFYNEQFF. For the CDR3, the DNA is TGTGCCAGCAGCTTAGAGGGACAGGAATTCTACAATGAGCAGTTCTTC.

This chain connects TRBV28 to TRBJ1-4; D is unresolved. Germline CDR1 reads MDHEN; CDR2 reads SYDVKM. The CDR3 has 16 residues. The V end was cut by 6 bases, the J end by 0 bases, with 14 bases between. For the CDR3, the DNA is TGTGCCAGCAGGGGGTTAGGGAGCACAACTAATGAAAAACTGTTTTTT. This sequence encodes CASRGLGSTTNEKLFF.

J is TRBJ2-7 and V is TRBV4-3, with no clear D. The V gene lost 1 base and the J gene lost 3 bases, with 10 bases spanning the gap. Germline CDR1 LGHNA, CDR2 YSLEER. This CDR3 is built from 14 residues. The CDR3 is CASSQGGGFYEQYF. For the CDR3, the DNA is TGCGCCAGCAGCCAAGGAGGTGGGTTCTACGAGCAGTACTTC.

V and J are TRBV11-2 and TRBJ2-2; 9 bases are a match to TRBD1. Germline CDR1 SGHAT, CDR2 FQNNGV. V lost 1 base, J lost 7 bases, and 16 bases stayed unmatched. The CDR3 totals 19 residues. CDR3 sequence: CASSLVGLRQGVLFGELFF. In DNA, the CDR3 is TGTGCCAGCAGCTTAGTAGGTTTGAGACAGGGGGTTCTGTTCGGGGAGCTGTTTTTT.

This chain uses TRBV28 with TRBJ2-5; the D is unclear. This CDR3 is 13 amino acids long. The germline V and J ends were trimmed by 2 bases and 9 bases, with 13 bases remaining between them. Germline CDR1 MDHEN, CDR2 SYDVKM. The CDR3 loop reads CASSLNPLAAQYF. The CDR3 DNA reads TGTGCCAGCAGTTTAAACCCCCTTGCTGCCCAGTACTTC. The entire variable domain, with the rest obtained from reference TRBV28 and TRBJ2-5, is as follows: DVKVTQSSRYLVKRTGEKVFLECVQDMDHENMFWYRQDPGLGLRLIYFSYDVKMKEKGDIPEGYSVSREKKERFSLILESASTNQTSMYLCASSLNPLAAQYFGPGTRLLVL.

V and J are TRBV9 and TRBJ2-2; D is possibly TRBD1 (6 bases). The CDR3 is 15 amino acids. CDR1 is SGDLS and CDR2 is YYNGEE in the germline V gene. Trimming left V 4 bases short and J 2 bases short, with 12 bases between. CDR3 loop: CASSHYRANTGELFF. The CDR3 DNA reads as TGTGCCAGCAGCCACTACAGGGCTAACACCGGGGAGCTGTTTTTT. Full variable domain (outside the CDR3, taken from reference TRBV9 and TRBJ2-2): DSGVTQTPKHLITATGQRVTLRCSPRSGDLSVYWYQQSLDQGLQFLIQYYNGEERAKGNILERFSAQQFPDLHSELNLSSLELGDSALYFCASSHYRANTGELFFGEGSRLTVL.

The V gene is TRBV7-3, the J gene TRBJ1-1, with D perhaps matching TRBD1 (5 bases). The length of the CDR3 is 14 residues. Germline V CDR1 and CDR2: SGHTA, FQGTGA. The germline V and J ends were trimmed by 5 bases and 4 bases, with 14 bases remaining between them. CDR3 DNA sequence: TGTGCCAGCAGCGCCACTCAGGGATTCACTGAAGCTTTCTTT. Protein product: CASSATQGFTEAFF.

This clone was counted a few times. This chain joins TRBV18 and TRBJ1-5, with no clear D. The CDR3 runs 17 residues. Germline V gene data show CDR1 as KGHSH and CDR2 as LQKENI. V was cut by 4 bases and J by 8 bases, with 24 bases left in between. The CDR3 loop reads CASSLREWALLGEPQHF. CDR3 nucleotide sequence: TGTGCCAGCTCACTCAGAGAGTGGGCCCTCCTTGGGGAGCCCCAGCATTTT.

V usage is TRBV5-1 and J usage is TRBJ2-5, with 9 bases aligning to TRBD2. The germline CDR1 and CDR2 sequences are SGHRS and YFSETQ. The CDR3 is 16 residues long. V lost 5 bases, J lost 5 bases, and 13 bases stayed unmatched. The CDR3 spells CASSDGNLAGRETQYF. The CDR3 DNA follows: TGCGCCAGCAGTGATGGGAATCTAGCGGGAAGGGAGACCCAGTACTTC.

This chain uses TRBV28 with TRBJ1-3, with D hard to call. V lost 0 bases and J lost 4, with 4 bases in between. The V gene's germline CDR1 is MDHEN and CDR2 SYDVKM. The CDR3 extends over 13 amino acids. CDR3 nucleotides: TGTGCCAGCAGTTTATGGCAGGGAAACACCATATATTTT. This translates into CASSLWQGNTIYF.

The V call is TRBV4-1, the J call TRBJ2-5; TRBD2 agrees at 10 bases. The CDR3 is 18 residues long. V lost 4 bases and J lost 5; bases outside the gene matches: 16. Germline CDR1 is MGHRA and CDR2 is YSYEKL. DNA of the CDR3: TGCGCCAGCAGCCCAGACTGGACTAGCGGTCTAGTCGGGGAGACCCAGTACTTC. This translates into CASSPDWTSGLVGETQYF.

The CDR3 loop is CASSLASSGTHTQYF. DNA of the CDR3: TGTGCCAGCAGCTTAGCATCTAGCGGGACACATACGCAGTATTTT. The chain links TRBV11-3 to TRBJ2-3; 9 nucleotides align to TRBD2. Germline V lookup: CDR1 SGHNT, CDR2 YENEEA. V was clipped by 1 base and J by 7 bases; unmatched bases: 6. This CDR3 has 15 amino acids.

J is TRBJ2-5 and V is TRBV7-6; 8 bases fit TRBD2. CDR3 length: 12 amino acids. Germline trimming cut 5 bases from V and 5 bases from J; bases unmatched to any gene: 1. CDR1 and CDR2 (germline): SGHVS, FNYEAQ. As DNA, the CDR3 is TGTGCCAGCAGCCCTAGCGGGGAGACCCAGTACTTC. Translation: CASSPSGETQYF.

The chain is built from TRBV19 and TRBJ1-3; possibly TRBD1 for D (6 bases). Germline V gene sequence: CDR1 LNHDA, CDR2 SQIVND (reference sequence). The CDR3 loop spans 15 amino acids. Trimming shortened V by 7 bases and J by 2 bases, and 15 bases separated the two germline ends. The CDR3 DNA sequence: TGTGCCAGTACCATACGGGGGGGCGCTGGAAACACCATATATTTT. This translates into CASTIRGGAGNTIYF.

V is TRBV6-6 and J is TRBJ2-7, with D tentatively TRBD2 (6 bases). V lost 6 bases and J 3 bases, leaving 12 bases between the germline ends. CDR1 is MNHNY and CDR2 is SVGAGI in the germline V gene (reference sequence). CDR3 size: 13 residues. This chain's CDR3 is CASSSLGGYEQYF. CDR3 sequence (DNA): TGTGCCAGCAGCTCCCTGGGGGGCTACGAGCAGTACTTC.

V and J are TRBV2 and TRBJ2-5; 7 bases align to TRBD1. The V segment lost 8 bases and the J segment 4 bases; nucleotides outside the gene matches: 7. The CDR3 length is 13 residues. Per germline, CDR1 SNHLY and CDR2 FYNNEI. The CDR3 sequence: CASGRQGIETQYF. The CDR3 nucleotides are TGTGCCAGCGGCAGACAGGGAATAGAGACCCAGTACTTC.